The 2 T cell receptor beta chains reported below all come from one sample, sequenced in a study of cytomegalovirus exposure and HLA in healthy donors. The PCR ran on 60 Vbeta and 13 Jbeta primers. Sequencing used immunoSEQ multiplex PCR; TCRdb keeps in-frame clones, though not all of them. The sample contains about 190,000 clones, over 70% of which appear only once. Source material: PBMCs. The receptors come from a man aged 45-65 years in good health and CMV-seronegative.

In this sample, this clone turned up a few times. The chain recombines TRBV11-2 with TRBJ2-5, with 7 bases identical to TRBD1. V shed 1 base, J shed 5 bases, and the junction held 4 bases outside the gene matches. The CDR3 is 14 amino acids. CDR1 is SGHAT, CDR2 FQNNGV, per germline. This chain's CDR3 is CASSLGFRGETQYF. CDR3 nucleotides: TGTGCCAGCAGCTTAGGTTTCAGGGGGGAGACCCAGTACTTC. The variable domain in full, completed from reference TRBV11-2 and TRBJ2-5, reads EAGVAQSPRYKIIEKRQSVAFWCNPISGHATLYWYQQILGQGPKLLIQFQNNGVVDDSQLPKDRFSAERLKGVDSTLKIQPAKLEDSAVYLCASSLGFRGETQYFGPGTRLLVL.

This chain's CDR3 is CASSPLAGTGETQYF. In DNA, the CDR3 is TGTGCCAGCAGTCCCCTAGCGGGAACCGGGGAGACCCAGTACTTC. This rearrangement joins TRBV27 to TRBJ2-5; 9 bases map to TRBD2. Germline V CDR1 and CDR2: MNHEY, SMNVEV (reference sequence). Unmatched junction bases numbered 9, after V lost 5 bases and J lost 5 bases. The CDR3 is 15 residues long.